Listed here are 9 T cell receptor beta chains from one sample, sequenced in a study. MiXCR was run by TCRdb on the reads, yielding one entry per CDR3 protein. Altogether about 15,000 distinct CDR3 sequences are present, around 32% being singletons, with the ten largest covering 15% to 20%. Material for sequencing was blood. The origin of the receptors is a human donor.

The rearrangement links TRBV4-3 to TRBJ2-7; TRBD1 matches 7 bases. V dropped 0 bases and J dropped 5; count of bases not matched to a gene: 7. The CDR3 has 15 residues. Germline values: CDR1 LGHNA, CDR2 YSLEER. CDR3 DNA: TGCGCCAGCAGCCAAGACAGGGGGAGTTCGAACGAGCAGTACTTC. As protein: CASSQDRGSSNEQYF.

The rearrangement uses TRBV4-1 and TRBJ2-3; 10 bases are shared with TRBD2. Germline assignment: CDR1 MGHRA and CDR2 YSYEKL. The CDR3 extends over 14 amino acids. The junction had 7 bases not matched to a gene; V was cut back by 8 bases and J by 5 bases. DNA for the CDR3: TGCGCCAGCCGCCTAGCGGGAGAGGTAGATACGCAGTATTTT. It specifies CASRLAGEVDTQYF.

This clonotype was picked up one time. The chain combines TRBV29-1 with TRBJ2-7; 8 nucleotides align to TRBD1. The germline V gene encodes CDR1 SQVTM and CDR2 ANQGSEA. CDR3 length equals 12 residues. The ends lost 4 bases at V and 2 bases at J; junction bases unmatched: 1. The CDR3 coding sequence is TGCAGCGTTGGGACAGGGACCTACGAGCAGTACTTC. It yields the protein CSVGTGTYEQYF.

In its sample, this clonotype ranks as medium-sized (0.01 to 0.1%). The chain joins TRBV6-2 or TRBV6-3 to TRBJ1-1; 8 positions match TRBD1. CDR3 size: 17 residues. Germline trimming cut 6 bases from V and 4 bases from J; bases unmatched to any gene: 16. Looked up from germline, CDR1 is MNHEY and CDR2 is SVGEGT. The CDR3 coding sequence is TGTGCCAGCAGACCCCCCTCCCGGTGGACAGGGCTCACTGAAGCTTTCTTT. Residues: CASRPPSRWTGLTEAFF.

By frequency in the sample, this clonotype is medium-sized. The chain recombines TRBV29-1 with TRBJ1-2; possible D gene TRBD1, 6 bases. V shed 5 bases and J shed 4 bases, with 8 bases lying between them. The CDR3 spans 11 residues. Germline CDR1 is SQVTM and CDR2 is ANQGSEA. The CDR3 sequence is CSVSTGYGYTF. The CDR3 DNA reads TGCAGCGTTTCGACAGGCTATGGCTACACCTTC. Full variable domain (rest looked up from reference TRBV29-1 and TRBJ1-2): SAVISQKPSRDICQRGTSLTIQCQVDSQVTMMFWYRQQPGQSLTLIATANQGSEATYESGFVIDKFPISRPNLTFSTLTVSNMSPEDSSIYLCSVSTGYGYTFGSGTRLTVV.

This clonotype was detected ten times or more. The chain links TRBV9 to TRBJ2-5, with a possible D match to TRBD2 (6 bases). The germline CDR1 and CDR2 sequences are SGDLS and YYNGEE. The CDR3 has 15 residues. V was trimmed by 0 bases and J by 3 bases, leaving 12 bases between them. CDR3 loop: CASSVAGSAKETQYF. The CDR3 nucleotides read TGTGCCAGCAGCGTAGCCGGGAGCGCCAAAGAGACCCAGTACTTC. The full variable domain, its missing parts supplied by reference TRBV9 and TRBJ2-5, is DSGVTQTPKHLITATGQRVTLRCSPRSGDLSVYWYQQSLDQGLQFLIQYYNGEERAKGNILERFSAQQFPDLHSELNLSSLELGDSALYFCASSVAGSAKETQYFGPGTRLLVL.

The chain combines TRBV5-4 with TRBJ2-2; no reliable D call. The V and J ends lost 4 bases and 1 base respectively, with 8 bases between them. The CDR3 runs to 14 residues. CDR1 is SGHNT, CDR2 YYREEE, per germline (reference sequence). CDR3 sequence reads: CASSPPRNTGELFF. The CDR3 DNA sequence: TGTGCCAGCAGCCCACCTAGGAACACCGGGGAGCTGTTTTTT.

This clonotype is medium-sized. This rearrangement joins TRBV4-3 to TRBJ2-7, with 8 bases matching TRBD2. CDR1 and CDR2 from the germline V gene are LGHNA and YSLEER. Unmatched junction bases numbered 6, after V lost 1 base and J lost 1 base. The CDR3 contains 16 residues. For the CDR3, the DNA is TGCGCCAGCAGCCAAGTGACTAGCGTAAGTTCCTACGAGCAGTACTTC. This encodes CASSQVTSVSSYEQYF.

Ten or more counts support this clonotype. This chain joins TRBV18 and TRBJ2-7, with D possibly TRBD2 on 6 matching bases. The CDR3 covers 14 residues. The germline gives CDR1 KGHSH, CDR2 LQKENI. V lost 1 base to trimming and J lost 2 bases, with 9 bases between them. The CDR3 coding sequence is TGTGCCAGCTCACCACAGGCGGGAACCTACGAGCAGTACTTC. Protein sequence: CASSPQAGTYEQYF.